This T cell receptor beta chain was sequenced during a study of OX40 agonist ivuxolimab in advanced cancers. TCRdb's table, derived via immunoSEQ multiplex PCR, lists solely in-frame clones and lacks some. Of approximately 80,000 clones listed, about 89% were seen once; the top ten hold 8.4%. This clone showed up just once. Germline CDR1 and CDR2: LGHNA and YNFKEQ. The CDR3 is made up of 13 amino acids. Trimming left V 0 bases short and J 9 bases short, with 9 bases between. The chain combines TRBV4-2 with TRBJ2-4; tentatively, D is TRBD2 (6 bases). The TCR sequence derives from an adult with an advanced solid tumor such as melanoma, head and neck, liver or kidney cancer. The sequencing used CD4+ or CD8+ T cells sorted from blood, collected in a trial of the OX40 agonist ivuxolimab. The DNA for the CDR3 is TGTGCCAGCAGCCAAGATCGAGCGGGCATTCAGTACTTC. This sequence encodes CASSQDRAGIQYF.